This entry features one T cell receptor (beta chain) sequence. Its specificity is not known. The data derive from a study of shared clonotypes between healthy human individuals. Findings and limits, study-wide: It was only blood that was sampled, and tissue repertoires likely differ.

Recent vaccinations or acute infections were absent in the healthy HIV-negative adult donors. The CDR3 contains 12 residues. Germline V lookup: CDR1 SGHNT, CDR2 YENEEA. Trimming cost V 5 bases and J 5 bases, with 6 bases left between them. An even split of each subset's genomic DNA across several immunoSEQ plates was performed. Libraries were prepared by immunoSEQ multiplex PCR; TCRdb keeps only in-frame clonotypes and omits some of them. The data show 1.5 million to 1.9 million clones, approximately 98% seen once. The chain uses TRBV11-3 and TRBJ2-2, with unresolved D. This sequence was found in a man younger than 40 in good health. The sequenced sample consisted of naive CD4+ T cells sorted from blood. Subset defined: CD45RA+ positively selected. CDR3 coding DNA: TGTGCCAGCAGCCTAGTGACCGGGGAGCTGTTTTTT. Its translation is CASSLVTGELFF.